Reported below is one TCR beta chain. Looked up from germline, CDR1 is SNHLY and CDR2 is FYNNEI. CDR3 length: 11 residues. Trimming removed 10 bases at V and 5 bases at J, with 8 bases between. Assay: immunoSEQ multiplex PCR; the TCRdb copy retains only in-frame clones and omits some. This sample has fewer than 35,000 clones, with approximately 87% found just once. These newly diagnosed stage II-IVA oral cavity squamous cell carcinoma patients had no prior systemic or radiation treatment. The data belong to a study of neoadjuvant anti-PD-1 for oral cavity cancer. This chain links TRBV2 with TRBJ2-2, with D perhaps TRBD2 (5 bases). The source material was PBMCs, sampled before nivolumab (anti-PD-1) treatment. This sequence originates from a person between 40 and 80 years old with oral cavity squamous cell carcinoma. The DNA of the CDR3 is TGTGCCACACGGAGGACCGGGGAGCTGTTTTTT. Its translation is CATRRTGELFF.